The rows below give T cell receptor beta chains drawn from one sample of a study of vaccination and CD4 T cells after COVID-19. TCRdb independently ran MiXCR on the PCR reads; one entry per CDR3 protein. The sample has over 10,000 distinct CDR3 sequences, less than 80% seen once; the top ten hold about a quarter. For these receptors, no antigen is known. Sequencing was carried out using CD4+ T cells from blood, cultured in vitro. The receptor set was obtained from a human donor who had recovered from COVID-19. CDR3s include the opening cysteine and the closing phenylalanine or tryptophan. Each record gives: D gene, J gene, V gene, CDR3 DNA, CDR3 protein. D genes are given only for firm matches.

- TRBJ1-2 TRBV20-1 TGCAGTGCTACGGACGGATCTAACTATGGCTACACCTTC CSATDGSNYGYTF
TRBD1 TRBJ1-2 TRBV28 TGTGCCAGCAGCGGACAGGTCGGCTATGGCTACACCTTC CASSGQVGYGYTF
- TRBJ1-1 TRBV19 TGTGCCAGTAGTATCTTGAACACTGAAGCTTTCTTT CASSILNTEAFF
TRBD1 TRBJ1-2 TRBV12-3/TRBV12-4 TGTGCCAGCAACCCCAGGGGGGACTATGGCTACACCTTC CASNPRGDYGYTF
- TRBJ2-5 TRBV6-1 TGTGCCAGCAGGCACCTGCTGGCCCAGTACTTC CASRHLLAQYF
- TRBJ2-5 TRBV20-1 TGCAGTGCTATGGGACTGCTAGAGACCCAGTACTTC CSAMGLLETQYF
- TRBJ2-3 TRBV20-1 TGCAGTGCTCTCGGGGACCTGTATGATCCAGATACGCAGTATTTT CSALGDLYDPDTQYF
TRBD1 TRBJ1-2 TRBV20-1 TGCAGTGCTAGCACATCCGGGACAGGGAACTATGGCTACACCTTC CSASTSGTGNYGYTF
TRBD1 TRBJ1-1 TRBV28 TGTGCCAGCGGACAGGGGGTAGCGATGGCTGAAGCTTTCTTT CASGQGVAMAEAFF
TRBD1 TRBJ1-2 TRBV7-9 TGTGCCAGCAGCAGTAGCCCGGGACAGAGCTTC CASSSSPGQSF
- TRBJ2-3 TRBV28 TGTGCCAGCTCAGTTCGGAGAAGTACTGGCGCTGCAGATACGCAGTATTTT CASSVRRSTGAADTQYF
TRBD1 TRBJ1-5 TRBV27 TGTGCCAGCAGTTTACGACAGGGGTATCAGCCCCAGCATTTT CASSLRQGYQPQHF
- TRBJ2-1 TRBV28 TGTGCCAGCAGCCAATACGGGACCCATGACAATGAGCAGTTCTTC CASSQYGTHDNEQFF
- TRBJ1-5 TRBV6-2/TRBV6-3 TGTGCCAGCAGTTATTTACAGGGACATCAGCCCCAGCATTTT CASSYLQGHQPQHF
- TRBJ1-1 TRBV6-2/TRBV6-3 TGTGCCACCCGGGAGGACCAGAACACTGAAGCTTTCTTT CATREDQNTEAFF
- TRBJ1-5 TRBV24-1 TGTGCCACCAGTGATGGGGGCACGGGCAATCAGCCCCAGCATTTT CATSDGGTGNQPQHF
TRBD1 TRBJ2-7 TRBV10-1 TGCGCCAGCAGCGGACAGGGTGGGTCCTACGAGCAGTACTTC CASSGQGGSYEQYF
TRBD1 TRBJ1-1 TRBV7-9 TGTGCCAGCAGCTTAAATGGACAGGGAAACACTGAAGCTTTCTTT CASSLNGQGNTEAFF
- TRBJ2-5 TRBV11-1 TGTGCCAGCAGCTTTCAAGAGGGCCAAGAGACCCAGTACTTC CASSFQEGQETQYF
- TRBJ2-3 TRBV7-2 TGTGCCAGCAGCTTAATGGCAGGCGGTATCCGTACAGATACGCAGTATTTT CASSLMAGGIRTDTQYF
- TRBJ2-5 TRBV20-1 TGCAGTGCTAGTCGTCGGCAGGGGGAGACCCAGTACTTC CSASRRQGETQYF
- TRBJ1-5 TRBV28 TGTGCCAGCACCGTGGGTCAAAATCAGCCCCAGCATTTT CASTVGQNQPQHF